What follows describes a single T cell receptor beta chain. This sample was taken from a study of blood T cell repertoires in COVID-19. About the study: T cells, B-cell-depleted T cells, or PBMCs supplied cDNA or gDNA.

Looked up from germline, CDR1 is MNHNS and CDR2 is SASEGT. The CDR3 has 15 residues. Trimming removed 0 bases from V and 5 bases from J, with 10 bases in between. How the authors handled the data: Reference gene primer amplification gave estimated nucleated cell counts. The method was immunoSEQ multiplex PCR; TCRdb's version includes in-frame clones alone and lacks a portion of them. D and trimming were read from the DNA, whereas the V and J calls and clone size are those reported in that table. The table includes roughly 500,000 clones, about 85% detected once. The chain is built from TRBV6-1 and TRBJ2-2; tentative D call: TRBD2 (6 bases). Sequencing input: PBMCs or T cells enriched from blood (not recorded which). The clonotype comes from a woman aged 55-70 years who had recovered from COVID-19. The CDR3 DNA follows: TGTGCCAGCAGTGAAGCAAACGGGGGAACCGGGGAGCTGTTTTTT. This codes for CASSEANGGTGELFF.